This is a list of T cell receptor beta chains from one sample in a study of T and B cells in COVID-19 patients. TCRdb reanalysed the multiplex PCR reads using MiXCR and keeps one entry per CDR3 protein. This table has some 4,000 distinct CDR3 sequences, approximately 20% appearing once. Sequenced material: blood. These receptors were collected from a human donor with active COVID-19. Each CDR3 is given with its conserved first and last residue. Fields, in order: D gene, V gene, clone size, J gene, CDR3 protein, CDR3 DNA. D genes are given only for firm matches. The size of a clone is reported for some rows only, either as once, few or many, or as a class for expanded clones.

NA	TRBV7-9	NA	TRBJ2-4	CASSPTSNIQYF	TGTGCCAGCAGCCCAACCTCGAACATTCAGTACTTC
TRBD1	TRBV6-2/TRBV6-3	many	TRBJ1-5	CASGQGVSNQPQHF	TGTGCCAGCGGACAGGGAGTAAGCAATCAGCCCCAGCATTTT
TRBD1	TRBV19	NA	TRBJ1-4	CASSRDGTGGEKLFF	TGTGCCAGTAGTAGGGACGGGACAGGGGGTGAAAAACTGTTTTTT
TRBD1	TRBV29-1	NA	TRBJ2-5	CSASPGQGGNTGETQYF	TGCAGCGCTAGCCCGGGACAGGGGGGAAACACCGGGGAGACCCAGTACTTC
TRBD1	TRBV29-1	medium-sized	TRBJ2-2	CSGMTGAVTGELFF	TGCAGCGGTATGACAGGGGCCGTCACCGGGGAGCTGTTTTTT
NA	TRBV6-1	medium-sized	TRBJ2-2	CASSERGRFNTGELFF	TGTGCCAGCAGTGAACGGGGGCGTTTTAACACCGGGGAGCTGTTTTTT
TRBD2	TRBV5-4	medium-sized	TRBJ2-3	CASSPNSGLTDTQYF	TGTGCCAGCAGCCCCAATAGCGGGCTCACAGATACGCAGTATTTT
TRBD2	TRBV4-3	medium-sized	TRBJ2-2	CASSQNGLAGDTGELFF	TGCGCCAGCAGCCAAAATGGACTAGCGGGTGACACCGGGGAGCTGTTTTTT
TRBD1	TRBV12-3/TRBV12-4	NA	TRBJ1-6	CASSPVGGAYSPLHF	TGTGCCAGCAGTCCGGTAGGGGGCGCGTATTCACCCCTCCACTTT
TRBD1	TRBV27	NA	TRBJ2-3	CASTPDRVTDTQYF	TGTGCCAGCACCCCCGACAGGGTCACAGATACGCAGTATTTT
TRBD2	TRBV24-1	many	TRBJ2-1	CATSDEGGLAGGPGQFF	TGTGCCACCAGTGACGAGGGTGGACTAGCGGGAGGGCCGGGGCAGTTCTTC
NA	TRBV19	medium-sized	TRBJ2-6	CASSRESYSGANVLTF	TGTGCCAGTAGTAGGGAGAGTTACTCTGGGGCCAACGTCCTGACTTTC
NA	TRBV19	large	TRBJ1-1	CASSIEEGVSTEAFF	TGTGCCAGTAGTATAGAAGAGGGTGTTAGCACTGAAGCTTTCTTT
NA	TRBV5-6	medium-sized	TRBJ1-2	CASSLGGDGYTF	TGTGCCAGCAGCTTAGGGGGGGACGGCTACACCTTC
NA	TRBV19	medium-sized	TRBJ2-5	CASSIGRGPFQETQYF	TGTGCCAGTAGTATAGGACGCGGGCCCTTTCAAGAGACCCAGTACTTC
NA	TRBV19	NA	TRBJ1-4	CASSIRQDYVGRTLPTNEKLFF	TGTGCCAGTAGTATAAGGCAGGACTATGTAGGGAGGACCCTCCCAACTAATGAAAAACTGTTTTTT
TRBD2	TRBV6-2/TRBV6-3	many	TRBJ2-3	CASLRGLNTDTQYF	TGTGCCAGCCTTCGGGGACTAAACACAGATACGCAGTATTTT
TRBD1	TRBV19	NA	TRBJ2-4	CASSPRRDRVSNIQYF	TGTGCCAGTAGCCCCCGACGGGACAGGGTATCAAACATTCAGTACTTC
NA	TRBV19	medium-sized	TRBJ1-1	CASTGGLGAFF	TGTGCCAGTACGGGGGGGTTGGGAGCTTTCTTT
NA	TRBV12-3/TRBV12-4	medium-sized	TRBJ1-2	CASSLVPPTYGYTF	TGTGCCAGCAGTTTAGTACCTCCTACCTATGGCTACACCTTC
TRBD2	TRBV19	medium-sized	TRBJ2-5	CASSISGRAEKTQYF	TGTGCCAGTAGTATTAGCGGGAGGGCCGAAAAGACCCAGTACTTC